The 27 T cell receptor beta chains below all came from one sample that was sequenced in a study of T-cell reconstitution after alpha-beta-depleted transplantation in children. Preparation of the TCRbeta library was carried out with unique molecular identifiers. One entry per CDR3 protein results from TCRdb running MiXCR on the PCR reads. The table has about 200,000 distinct CDR3 sequences, about 6% seen once. The material sequenced was PBMCs, taken before TCRalphabeta/CD19-depleted stem cell transplant. The receptors derive from a girl less than two years old with combined immunodeficiency, due to receive a stem cell transplant.

This clonotype was seen ten or more times. The chain employs TRBV2 and TRBJ2-3; D unclear. The V end lost 7 bases, the J end lost 5 bases, and 13 bases lay between the germline ends. The germline gives CDR1 SNHLY, CDR2 FYNNEI. The CDR3 is 13 amino acids. As DNA, the CDR3 is TGTGCCAGCAAGTGGACGCAACAAGATACGCAGTATTTT. It yields the protein CASKWTQQDTQYF.

This rearrangement joins TRBV30 to TRBJ2-5; D not certain. The V gene's germline CDR1 is GTSNPN and CDR2 SVGIG (reference sequence). Trimming removed 0 bases at V and 3 bases at J, with 8 bases between. CDR3 length equals 13 residues. The CDR3: CAWSVPLKETQYF. DNA of the CDR3: TGTGCCTGGAGTGTTCCTCTTAAAGAGACCCAGTACTTC.

This clonotype came up many times. The rearrangement links TRBV4-1 to TRBJ1-1, with no clear D. This CDR3 has 15 residues. With 7 bases removed from V and 0 bases from J, the gap between germline ends came to 15 bases. Looked up from germline, CDR1 is MGHRA and CDR2 is YSYEKL. The CDR3 sequence is CASTNRGTMNTEAFF. The CDR3 DNA is TGCGCCAGCACCAACAGAGGTACCATGAACACTGAAGCTTTCTTT.

This clonotype was seen at least ten times. This chain links TRBV28 with TRBJ1-3; D is possibly TRBD1 (6 bases). CDR1 is MDHEN and CDR2 is SYDVKM in the germline V gene. The CDR3 length is 13 residues. V shed 8 bases and J shed 4 bases, with 12 bases lying between them. The CDR3 sequence: CASRTGYGNTIYF. The CDR3 nucleotides read TGTGCCAGCCGTACAGGGTACGGAAACACCATATATTTT.

This clonotype appeared many times. V and J are TRBV2 and TRBJ2-7; 8 nucleotides agree with TRBD1. V gave up 1 base and J gave up 4 bases; unmatched junction bases: 3. CDR3 length: 14 residues. Per germline, CDR1 SNHLY and CDR2 FYNNEI. The DNA of the CDR3 is TGTGCCAGCAGTGAAGGCGACAGGGGATACGAGCAGTACTTC. Translating it yields CASSEGDRGYEQYF.

This clonotype came up many times. The chain uses TRBV5-1 and TRBJ2-5, with a possible D match to TRBD2 (5 bases). Between the trimmed V and J ends, which lost 0 bases and 6 bases, there was a span of 12 bases. This CDR3 has 14 residues. Germline V gene data show CDR1 as SGHRS and CDR2 as YFSETQ. In DNA, the CDR3 is TGCGCCAGCAGCTTGGGGTCTAGCTTGCAGACCCAGTACTTC. As protein: CASSLGSSLQTQYF.

Many counts were recorded for this clonotype. This chain connects TRBV29-1 to TRBJ2-5; 15 bases match TRBD2. Unmatched junction bases numbered 8, after V lost 6 bases and J lost 3 bases. Germline lookup yields CDR1 SQVTM and CDR2 ANQGSEA. This CDR3 has 16 amino acids. CDR3 in DNA: TGCAGCGTGGATGGACTAGCGGGAGGGCCGGAAGAGACCCAGTACTTC. Encoded protein: CSVDGLAGGPEETQYF. Using reference TRBV29-1 and TRBJ2-5 for the parts outside the CDR3, the full variable domain is SAVISQKPSRDICQRGTSLTIQCQVDSQVTMMFWYRQQPGQSLTLIATANQGSEATYESGFVIDKFPISRPNLTFSTLTVSNMSPEDSSIYLCSVDGLAGGPEETQYFGPGTRLLVL.

This clonotype was recorded at least ten times. The CDR3 DNA sequence: TGTGCCAGCAACTCGCGGGGGCCCGATAGCAATCAGCCCCAGCATTTT. It translates to CASNSRGPDSNQPQHF. The chain combines TRBV6-2 or TRBV6-3 with TRBJ1-5; D perhaps matches TRBD1 (6 bases). The V end was cut by 7 bases, the J end by 0 bases, with 16 bases between. Looked up from germline, CDR1 is MNHEY and CDR2 is SVGEGT. The CDR3 consists of 16 residues.

This clonotype was seen ten or more times. This sequence joins TRBV18 and TRBJ2-1; a possible D gene is TRBD2 (6 bases). Germline values: CDR1 KGHSH, CDR2 LQKENI. This CDR3 has 16 residues. Trimming took off 2 bases at V and 8 bases at J, with 19 bases between the two ends. Here the CDR3 DNA reads TGTGCCAGCTCACCATTAATACGGGAGTACTCCCATGAGCAGTTCTTC. Translation gives CASSPLIREYSHEQFF. The whole variable domain, filled in from reference TRBV18 and TRBJ2-1, reads NAGVMQNPRHLVRRRGQEARLRCSPMKGHSHVYWYRQLPEEGLKFMVYLQKENIIDESGMPKERFSAEFPKEGPSILRIQQVVRGDSAAYFCASSPLIREYSHEQFFGPGTRLTVL.

This clonotype has more than one count but fewer than ten. V is TRBV28 and J is TRBJ2-7; D may be TRBD1 (7 bases). This CDR3 contains 16 residues. Germline CDR1 is MDHEN and CDR2 is SYDVKM. V lost 6 bases and J 5 bases, leaving 23 bases between the germline ends. This chain's CDR3 is CASSQPRGRGVHEQYF. CDR3 nucleotide sequence: TGTGCCAGCAGCCAACCCCGGGGCAGGGGGGTCCACGAGCAGTACTTC.

This clonotype was observed at least ten times. The chain is built from TRBV20-1 and TRBJ2-2; 7 nucleotides align to TRBD1. V dropped 7 bases and J dropped 3; count of bases not matched to a gene: 11. CDR1 DFQATT and CDR2 SNEGSKA come from the germline V gene (reference sequence). CDR3 length equals 15 residues. The CDR3 DNA reads as TGCAGTGTTCAGGGGGACCCGGCCGACACCGGGGAGCTGTTTTTT. Protein sequence: CSVQGDPADTGELFF.

The V and J genes are TRBV12-3 or TRBV12-4 and TRBJ2-1; TRBD2 agrees at 15 bases. This CDR3 has 15 residues. Losses at the gene ends were 5 bases for V and 9 bases for J; bases not matched to a gene: 5. The CDR3 reads CASSGLAGGLAEQFF. CDR3 DNA sequence: TGTGCCAGCAGTGGACTAGCGGGGGGGCTGGCTGAGCAGTTCTTC.

In its sample, this clonotype was seen many times. The genes are TRBV9 and TRBJ2-1, with 9 bases matching TRBD2. Germline CDR1 is SGDLS and CDR2 is YYNGEE. The V segment lost 6 bases and the J segment 3 bases; nucleotides outside the gene matches: 7. CDR3 length: 15 residues. DNA of the CDR3: TGTGCCAGCACCGATAGCGGGGGTAACTACAATGAGCAGTTCTTC. Amino acid sequence: CASTDSGGNYNEQFF.

V gene TRBV11-2 combines with J gene TRBJ2-7; 8 bases line up with TRBD2. The germline V gene encodes CDR1 SGHAT and CDR2 FQNNGV. The CDR3 extends over 16 amino acids. Trimming took 2 bases from V and 5 from J; bases not matched to a gene: 11. The CDR3 sequence: CASSLNSGAAGNEQYF. The CDR3, as DNA: TGTGCCAGCAGCTTAAATAGCGGGGCCGCAGGGAACGAGCAGTACTTC. The whole variable domain, remainder taken from reference TRBV11-2 and TRBJ2-7, is EAGVAQSPRYKIIEKRQSVAFWCNPISGHATLYWYQQILGQGPKLLIQFQNNGVVDDSQLPKDRFSAERLKGVDSTLKIQPAKLEDSAVYLCASSLNSGAAGNEQYFGPGTRLTVT.

This clonotype was counted ten times or more. DNA of the CDR3: TGCAGCGTTCCCCTCCCCGGCAGCTCGTTGGAGACCCAGTACTTC. The encoded protein is CSVPLPGSSLETQYF. The chain employs TRBV29-1 and TRBJ2-5; D unclear. CDR1 is SQVTM, CDR2 ANQGSEA, per germline. There are 15 residues in the CDR3. Trimming took off 5 bases at V and 5 bases at J, with 21 bases between the two ends.

In its sample, this clonotype was seen many times. The CDR3 reads CASSSTTGEAFYGYTF. The DNA of the CDR3 is TGTGCCAGCAGCTCGACCACAGGGGAGGCGTTCTATGGCTACACCTTC. The V gene is TRBV7-9, the J gene TRBJ1-2, with 7 bases lining up with TRBD1. This CDR3 comprises 16 residues. Germline V gene data show CDR1 as SEHNR and CDR2 as FQNEAQ (reference sequence). Unmatched junction bases numbered 12, after V lost 4 bases and J lost 4 bases.

This clonotype was recorded at least ten times. The rearrangement links TRBV20-1 to TRBJ2-2; no firm D call. Germline V gene lookup returns CDR1 DFQATT and CDR2 SNEGSKA (reference sequence). The CDR3 is 14 residues long. The V end was cut by 2 bases, the J end by 6 bases, with 13 bases between. The CDR3 here is CSARPLWGAGELFF. The CDR3 DNA reads as TGCAGTGCTAGACCCCTGTGGGGTGCCGGGGAGCTGTTTTTT.

This clonotype was observed at least ten times. The CDR3 bases are TGTGCCAGCAGTCCGCTGACAGAGGTACAAGAGACCCAGTACTTC. Protein sequence: CASSPLTEVQETQYF. The chain joins TRBV7-9 to TRBJ2-5; weak D call: TRBD1 (5 bases). Germline assignment: CDR1 SEHNR and CDR2 FQNEAQ (reference sequence). V lost 6 bases and J lost 2, with 16 bases in between. This CDR3 spans 15 amino acids.

This clonotype occurred many times. The chain has TRBV29-1 and TRBJ2-7; a weak D match, TRBD1 (6 bases). V was pared by 6 bases and J by 4 bases, with 13 bases between. From germline, CDR1 is SQVTM and CDR2 ANQGSEA. This CDR3 comprises 12 residues. CDR3 region: CSVNTGTYEQYF. The CDR3 region has the DNA TGCAGCGTGAATACAGGGACGTACGAGCAGTACTTC.

In its sample, this clonotype was seen many times. This chain connects TRBV18 to TRBJ1-4; 9 bases are shared with TRBD1. The length of the CDR3 is 14 residues. J was trimmed by 5 bases and V by 3 bases; bases with no gene match: 1. Per the germline V gene, CDR1 is KGHSH and CDR2 is LQKENI. The CDR3 coding sequence is TGTGCCAGCTCACCGGGGACAGGGAATGAAAAACTGTTTTTT. This translates into CASSPGTGNEKLFF.

This clonotype was seen repeatedly, ten times or more. The chain links TRBV29-1 to TRBJ2-1; 11 bases align to TRBD2. Looked up from germline, CDR1 is SQVTM and CDR2 is ANQGSEA. Trimming at V came to 7 bases and at J to 2 bases, leaving 1 base not matched to a gene. The CDR3 loop spans 13 amino acids. CDR3 sequence reads: CSGSGGAYNEQFF. CDR3 nucleotide sequence: TGCAGCGGTAGCGGGGGGGCCTACAATGAGCAGTTCTTC.

This clonotype was picked up many times. J is TRBJ2-1 and V is TRBV7-8; D may be TRBD1 (5 bases). CDR1 is SGHVS, CDR2 FQNEAQ, per germline. CDR3 length: 12 residues. The germline V and J ends were trimmed by 1 base and 9 bases, with 7 bases remaining between them. The CDR3 region has the DNA TGTGCCAGCAGCTTAGAAGGGGCTGAGCAGTTCTTC. Its translation: CASSLEGAEQFF.

This clonotype was picked up many times. V and J are TRBV12-3 or TRBV12-4 and TRBJ2-1; TRBD1 matches 9 bases. Germline trimming cut 6 bases from V and 5 bases from J; bases unmatched to any gene: 2. The CDR3 length is 13 residues. In DNA form, the CDR3 reads TGTGCCAGCAGGGGACAGGGACACAATGAGCAGTTCTTC. Its protein is CASRGQGHNEQFF.

This clonotype was counted many times. The chain couples TRBV11-1 to TRBJ2-3; D ambiguous. The CDR3 consists of 14 residues. The V end lost 3 bases, the J end lost 0 bases, and 7 bases lay between the germline ends. Germline CDR1 SGHAT, CDR2 FQDESV (reference sequence). CDR3 residues: CASSFGLSTDTQYF. CDR3 in DNA: TGTGCCAGCAGCTTTGGGCTTAGCACAGATACGCAGTATTTT.

This clonotype was detected many times. The chain is built from TRBV4-3 and TRBJ2-1, with TRBD1 identical over 7 bases. V was clipped by 0 bases and J by 7 bases; unmatched bases: 3. The CDR3 has 14 residues. The germline V gene has CDR1 LGHNA and CDR2 YSLEER. CDR3 residues: CASSQDSRGNEQFF. For the CDR3, the DNA is TGCGCCAGCAGCCAAGATAGCAGGGGGAATGAGCAGTTCTTC.

This clonotype was observed many times. The rearrangement uses TRBV4-3 and TRBJ1-4; 8 bases fit TRBD1. CDR3 length equals 16 residues. Germline V gene lookup returns CDR1 LGHNA and CDR2 YSLEER. J was trimmed by 8 bases and V by 3 bases; bases with no gene match: 11. The CDR3 nucleotides read TGCGCCAGCAGCCAGATTCGCGGGACAGGACAAGAAAAACTGTTTTTT. This sequence encodes CASSQIRGTGQEKLFF.

The genes are TRBV11-2 and TRBJ2-2; D is possibly TRBD1 (8 bases). The CDR3 extends over 15 amino acids. Trimming removed 5 bases at V and 5 bases at J, with 15 bases between. The germline V gene has CDR1 SGHAT and CDR2 FQNNGV. The CDR3 loop is CASSAVQGGTGELFF. CDR3 bases: TGTGCCAGCAGCGCCGTACAGGGGGGGACCGGGGAGCTGTTTTTT.